A single sample is the source of the 7 T cell receptor beta chains below, sequenced in a study of shared clonotypes between healthy human individuals. Clones were read by immunoSEQ multiplex PCR, and TCRdb kept only the in-frame ones, dropping some. The repertoire holds about 990,000 clones, with around three quarters as singletons. The source material was memory CD4+ T cells from PBMCs. Documented subset: CD45RA-negative fraction. These TCRs come from a young man in good health. Some clones in this sample may be carry-over from other donors' samples.

CDR3 loop: CASSLRGGWNTEAFF. As DNA, the CDR3 is TGTGCCAGCAGTTTACGGGGGGGCTGGAACACTGAAGCTTTCTTT. The chain links TRBV27 to TRBJ1-1, with a tentative D call TRBD1 (6 bases). Trimming pared 2 bases from V and 1 base from J, leaving 11 bases between. Germline CDR1 is MNHEY and CDR2 is SMNVEV (reference sequence). This CDR3 spans 15 amino acids.

This rearrangement joins TRBV6-1 to TRBJ2-1, with a possible D match to TRBD2 (6 bases). Trimming left V 4 bases short and J 4 bases short, with 20 bases between. The CDR3 is made up of 17 amino acids. The germline V gene has CDR1 MNHNS and CDR2 SASEGT. CDR3 protein: CASSVMSGPRSYNEQFF. CDR3 nucleotides: TGTGCCAGCAGTGTCATGAGCGGGCCCCGATCTTACAATGAGCAGTTCTTC.

The chain employs TRBV5-1 and TRBJ2-1; possibly TRBD1 for D (6 bases). V shed 5 bases and J shed 12 bases, with 12 bases lying between them. Germline lookup yields CDR1 SGHRS and CDR2 YFSETQ. The CDR3 loop spans 11 amino acids. The CDR3 DNA reads as TGCGCCAGCAGAACAGGGCCCTCGCAGTTCTTC. Protein sequence: CASRTGPSQFF.

This rearrangement joins TRBV4-1 to TRBJ2-1; D remains unclear. Trimming stripped 1 base from V and 7 bases from J, with 11 bases between. Germline V gene data show CDR1 as MGHRA and CDR2 as YSYEKL. The CDR3 runs to 14 residues. CDR3 region: CASSQGVGANEQFF. Written as DNA, the CDR3 is TGCGCCAGCAGCCAAGGAGTAGGAGCGAATGAGCAGTTCTTC.

On this clone itself: In the same sample, other DNA sequences code for this CDR3. The chain uses TRBV5-1 and TRBJ2-3; perhaps TRBD2 as D (6 bases). Germline V gene lookup returns CDR1 SGHRS and CDR2 YFSETQ. The CDR3 covers 14 residues. V was clipped by 0 bases and J by 4 bases, with 9 bases between them. The CDR3 DNA follows: TGCGCCAGCAGCTTGGCTACGGGGGCAGATACGCAGTATTTT. Its protein is CASSLATGADTQYF.

This chain uses TRBV4-1 with TRBJ2-6; perhaps TRBD1 as D (6 bases). Germline lookup yields CDR1 MGHRA and CDR2 YSYEKL. Trimming stripped 2 bases from V and 0 bases from J, with 11 bases between. The CDR3 sequence is 17 residues long. CDR3 nucleotide sequence: TGCGCCAGCAGCCAAAGGGACAAAAGCTCTGGGGCCAACGTCCTGACTTTC. Translation: CASSQRDKSSGANVLTF.

V and J are TRBV28 and TRBJ2-4, with D unresolved. The V end lost 1 base, the J end lost 3 bases, and 10 bases lay between the germline ends. The germline CDR1 and CDR2 sequences are MDHEN and SYDVKM. The CDR3 is 15 residues long. CDR3 loop: CASSLSTGGKNIQYF. The CDR3 DNA is TGTGCCAGCAGTTTATCAACGGGCGGCAAAAACATTCAGTACTTC.